Below are 17 T cell receptor beta chains sequenced from a single sample in a study of shared clonotypes between healthy human individuals. Only in-frame clones appear in the TCRdb table, and some are missing; sequencing was by immunoSEQ multiplex PCR. The table lists some 2,500,000 clones, 85% to 95% of them singletons, with more than 0.35% in the top ten. The sample taken for sequencing was naive CD4+ T cells from PBMCs. Stated subset: CD45RA+ positively selected. The receptors here all came from a man younger than 35 in good health. Some clones in this sample may be carry-over from other donors' samples.

This clone was seen once. The same CDR3 arises from other DNA sequences in this sample as well. The chain uses TRBV7-9 and TRBJ2-6; D call uncertain. V dropped 1 base and J dropped 0 bases, with 4 bases sitting between them. Per germline, CDR1 SEHNR and CDR2 FQNEAQ (reference sequence). The CDR3 has 15 amino acids. This CDR3 is CASSLVGSGANVLTF. CDR3 DNA sequence: TGTGCCAGCAGCTTAGTCGGCTCTGGGGCCAACGTCCTGACTTTC.

The CDR3 nucleotides read TGTGCCAGCAGTCCTCAATACCTGAGCTCCTACAATGAGCAGTTCTTC. Amino acids: CASSPQYLSSYNEQFF. The chain joins TRBV28 to TRBJ2-1; D ambiguous. The germline V gene encodes CDR1 MDHEN and CDR2 SYDVKM. CDR3 length: 16 residues. Trimming removed 5 bases at V and 0 bases at J, with 14 bases between.

The V call is TRBV4-2, the J call TRBJ1-1, with D hard to call. Trimming pared 3 bases from V and 1 base from J, leaving 6 bases between. CDR3 length: 13 residues. Germline CDR1 and CDR2: LGHNA and YNFKEQ. CDR3 DNA: TGTGCCAGCAGCCAGACTAAGAACACTGAAGCTTTCTTT. It translates to CASSQTKNTEAFF.

The chain employs TRBV9 and TRBJ2-7; a possible D gene is TRBD1 (6 bases). Trimming left V 2 bases short and J 4 bases short, with 19 bases between. CDR1 and CDR2 (germline): SGDLS, YYNGEE. The CDR3 loop spans 16 amino acids. Here the CDR3 reads CASSVSTGSERYEQYF. CDR3 DNA sequence: TGTGCCAGCAGCGTTAGTACAGGGTCCGAACGTTACGAGCAGTACTTC.

The chain joins TRBV7-2 to TRBJ2-3; TRBD1 aligns across 9 bases. The CDR3 covers 14 residues. V was clipped by 4 bases and J by 5 bases; unmatched bases: 4. Germline lookup yields CDR1 SGHTA and CDR2 FQGNSA. The CDR3 region has the DNA TGTGCCAGCAGCTGGACAGGGGTCATAGATACGCAGTATTTT. It yields the protein CASSWTGVIDTQYF.

The V gene is TRBV6-5, the J gene TRBJ2-5; D call uncertain. Germline loops: CDR1 MNHEY, CDR2 SVGAGI. V was trimmed by 4 bases and J by 2 bases, leaving 8 bases between them. There are 13 residues in the CDR3. CDR3 bases: TGTGCCAGCAGTTTCTATTTACAAGAGACCCAGTACTTC. Its protein product is CASSFYLQETQYF.

The CDR3 here is CASIDRDRGRAPLHF. As DNA, the CDR3 is TGTGCCAGCATCGACCGGGACAGGGGTCGAGCACCCCTCCACTTT. The chain links TRBV28 to TRBJ1-6; 10 bases are a match to TRBD1. This CDR3 spans 15 amino acids. Germline-derived CDR1 and CDR2 are MDHEN and SYDVKM. The V segment lost 7 bases and the J segment 11 bases; nucleotides outside the gene matches: 11.

The chain couples TRBV5-4 to TRBJ1-2, with 10 bases that match TRBD1. The length of the CDR3 is 14 residues. J gave up 8 bases and V 4 bases, and 8 bases lay outside the gene matches. Germline assignment: CDR1 SGHNT and CDR2 YYREEE (reference sequence). The CDR3 DNA follows: TGTGCCAGCAGCCTCCGGACAGGGGGAGGCGGCTACACCTTC. Protein product: CASSLRTGGGGYTF. The entire variable domain, with the rest obtained from reference TRBV5-4 and TRBJ1-2, is as follows: ETGVTQSPTHLIKTRGQQVTLRCSSQSGHNTVSWYQQALGQGPQFIFQYYREEENGRGNFPPRFSGLQFPNYSSELNVNALELDDSALYLCASSLRTGGGGYTFGSGTRLTVV.

V gene TRBV7-2 combines with J gene TRBJ2-2; the D gene is possibly TRBD2 (5 bases). V lost 2 bases, J lost 3 bases, and 10 bases lay in between. CDR1 is SGHTA, CDR2 FQGNSA, per germline. The CDR3 spans 15 residues. The CDR3 region has the DNA TGTGCCAGCAGCTTATTACTAGTCGACACCGGGGAGCTGTTTTTT. Translation gives CASSLLLVDTGELFF. Combining the CDR3 with reference TRBV7-2 and TRBJ2-2 gives the whole variable domain GAGVSQSPSNKVTEKGKDVELRCDPISGHTALYWYRQSLGQGLEFLIYFQGNSAPDKSGLPSDRFSAERTGGSVSTLTIQRTQQEDSAVYLCASSLLLVDTGELFFGEGSRLTVL.

V usage is TRBV9 and J usage is TRBJ2-5; D possibly corresponds to TRBD2 (6 bases). The V end lost 4 bases, the J end lost 5 bases, and 12 bases lay between the germline ends. Germline lookup yields CDR1 SGDLS and CDR2 YYNGEE. This CDR3 spans 13 amino acids. As DNA, the CDR3 is TGTGCCAGCAGCTGGGGGAGGTCCGAGACCCAGTACTTC. It translates to CASSWGRSETQYF. The full variable domain, rest sourced from reference TRBV9 and TRBJ2-5, is DSGVTQTPKHLITATGQRVTLRCSPRSGDLSVYWYQQSLDQGLQFLIQYYNGEERAKGNILERFSAQQFPDLHSELNLSSLELGDSALYFCASSWGRSETQYFGPGTRLLVL.

This CDR3 is CAISEGTGGYEQYF. The CDR3 DNA follows: TGTGCCATCAGTGAAGGGACAGGGGGATACGAGCAGTACTTC. The J gene is TRBJ2-7, the V gene TRBV10-3; 11 bases map to TRBD1. The CDR3 has 14 amino acids. Germline trimming cut 3 bases from V and 4 bases from J; bases unmatched to any gene: 2. Germline V gives CDR1 ENHRY, CDR2 SYGVKD.

The chain employs TRBV6-1 and TRBJ2-7; 7 bases match TRBD1. V gave up 2 bases and J gave up 2 bases; unmatched junction bases: 9. The CDR3 is 16 amino acids. The V gene's germline CDR1 is MNHNS and CDR2 SASEGT. The CDR3 DNA is TGTGCCAGCAGTGAAAGGGTAGGGGGCATGCCCTACGAGCAGTACTTC. The encoded protein is CASSERVGGMPYEQYF.

The chain carries TRBV5-4 and TRBJ2-3; 7 bases line up with TRBD1. CDR1 and CDR2 from the germline V gene are SGHNT and YYREEE (reference sequence). This CDR3 contains 16 residues. Trimming removed 4 bases from V and 4 bases from J; junction bases left unmatched: 12. The CDR3 sequence is CASSANRAQGADTQYF. As DNA, the CDR3 is TGTGCCAGCAGCGCGAACAGGGCGCAGGGGGCAGATACGCAGTATTTT.

The V gene is TRBV6-4, the J gene TRBJ2-3; tentative D call: TRBD2 (6 bases). Deletions cut 2 bases from V and 0 bases from J, with 12 bases between. Germline CDR1 reads MRHNA; CDR2 reads SNTAGT. The CDR3 totals 16 residues. The CDR3 here is CASSDRPSASTDTQYF. The CDR3 nucleotides read TGTGCCAGCAGTGACAGGCCTAGCGCTAGCACAGATACGCAGTATTTT.

The V and J genes are TRBV19 and TRBJ2-6; TRBD1 matches 7 bases. CDR3 size: 16 residues. CDR1 and CDR2 (germline): LNHDA, SQIVND (reference sequence). V was clipped by 5 bases and J by 2 bases; unmatched bases: 6. CDR3 DNA sequence: TGTGCCAGTAGTCATCCCCAGGGGGCTGGGGCCAACGTCCTGACTTTC. Residues: CASSHPQGAGANVLTF.

The chain carries TRBV6-1 and TRBJ2-7; 7 nucleotides agree with TRBD1. V shed 7 bases and J 3 bases; nucleotides not matched to a gene: 9. CDR3 length equals 14 residues. The germline V gene encodes CDR1 MNHNS and CDR2 SASEGT. The CDR3 reads CASKMRTGFYEQYF. CDR3 in DNA: TGTGCCAGCAAGATGCGGACAGGTTTCTACGAGCAGTACTTC.

V usage is TRBV15 and J usage is TRBJ2-1; D is undetermined. Germline CDR1 and CDR2: LNHNV and YYDKDF (reference sequence). Trimming took off 3 bases at V and 0 bases at J, with 9 bases between the two ends. This CDR3 is built from 15 residues. The CDR3 DNA is TGTGCCACCAGCAGCCTGGGCACCTCCTACAATGAGCAGTTCTTC. Residues: CATSSLGTSYNEQFF.